The rows below give T cell receptor beta chains drawn from one sample of a study of graft-versus-host responses after intestinal transplantation. No cognate antigen is known for these TCRs. Profiling relied on immunoSEQ multiplex PCR, and the TCRdb table lists in-frame clones only, not all of them. The sample lists fewer than 120,000 clones, 93% seen once, with about 0.51% in the top ten. The specimen was unstimulated CD8+ T cells sorted from spleen or lymph node cells, collected before intestinal transplant. These TCRs come from a human donor who received an intestinal transplant. The CDR3 runs from the conserved cysteine through the conserved F or W. D genes are given only for firm matches.

CDR3: CASSRDNSYEQYF
DNA: TGTGCCAGCAGCCGGGACAACTCCTACGAGCAGTACTTC
J: TRBJ2-7
V: TRBV7-6
D: -

CDR3: CASRADTQYF
DNA: TGTGCCAGCAGGGCAGATACGCAGTATTTT
J: TRBJ2-3
V: TRBV25-1
D: -

CDR3: CASSSRTSGLTDTQYF
DNA: TGTGCCAGCAGCTCGAGGACTAGCGGTCTTACAGATACGCAGTATTTT
J: TRBJ2-3
V: TRBV11-2
D: TRBD2

CDR3: CASSLYPGTAYEQYF
DNA: TGTGCCAGCAGCTTATACCCTGGGACAGCCTACGAGCAGTACTTC
J: TRBJ2-7
V: TRBV5-6
D: TRBD1

CDR3: CASSEDNGGADTQYF
DNA: TGTGCCAGCAGTGAAGACAACGGGGGGGCAGATACGCAGTATTTT
J: TRBJ2-3
V: TRBV2
D: TRBD2

CDR3: CASSQPTSGSTDTQYF
DNA: TGCGCCAGCAGCCAGCCAACTAGCGGTAGCACAGATACGCAGTATTTT
J: TRBJ2-3
V: TRBV4-1
D: TRBD2

CDR3: CASSLTGVRETQYF
DNA: TGTGCCAGTAGTCTCACAGGAGTACGAGAGACCCAGTACTTC
J: TRBJ2-5
V: TRBV19
D: -

CDR3: CASTGLRRDTSTDTQYF
DNA: TGTGCCAGCACCGGCCTACGGCGGGACACTAGCACAGATACGCAGTATTTT
J: TRBJ2-3
V: TRBV27
D: -

CDR3: CASSFGGSGSDEQFF
DNA: TGTGCCAGCAGCTTCGGAGGTAGCGGGAGCGATGAGCAGTTCTTC
J: TRBJ2-1
V: TRBV7-6
D: TRBD2

CDR3: CSVEDGGASAYEQYF
DNA: TGCAGCGTTGAAGATGGCGGGGCCTCCGCCTACGAGCAGTACTTC
J: TRBJ2-7
V: TRBV29-1
D: -

CDR3: CAWSETDYYGYTF
DNA: TGTGCCTGGAGTGAGACAGACTACTATGGCTACACCTTC
J: TRBJ1-2
V: TRBV30
D: -

CDR3: CASGPEATNQPQHF
DNA: TGTGCCAGCGGTCCTGAGGCGACCAATCAGCCCCAGCATTTT
J: TRBJ1-5
V: TRBV28
D: -

CDR3: CASSLEPGPKNIQYF
DNA: TGTGCCAGCAGCCTCGAACCTGGACCCAAAAACATTCAGTACTTC
J: TRBJ2-4
V: TRBV13
D: -